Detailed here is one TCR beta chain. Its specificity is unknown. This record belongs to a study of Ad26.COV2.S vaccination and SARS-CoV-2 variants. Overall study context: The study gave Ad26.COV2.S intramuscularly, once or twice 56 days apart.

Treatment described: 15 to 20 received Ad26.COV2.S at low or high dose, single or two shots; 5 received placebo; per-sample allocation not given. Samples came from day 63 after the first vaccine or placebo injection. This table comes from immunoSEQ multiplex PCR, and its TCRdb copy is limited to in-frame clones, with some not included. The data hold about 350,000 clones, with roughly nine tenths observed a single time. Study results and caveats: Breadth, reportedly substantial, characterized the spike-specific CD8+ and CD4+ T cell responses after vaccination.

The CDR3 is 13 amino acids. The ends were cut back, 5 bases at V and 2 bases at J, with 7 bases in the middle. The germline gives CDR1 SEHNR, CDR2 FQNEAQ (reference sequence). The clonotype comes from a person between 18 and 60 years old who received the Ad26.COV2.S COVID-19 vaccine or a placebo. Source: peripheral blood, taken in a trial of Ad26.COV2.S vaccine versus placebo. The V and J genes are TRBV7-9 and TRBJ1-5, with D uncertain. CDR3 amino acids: CASSPPGNQPQHF. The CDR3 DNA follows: TGTGCCAGCAGCCCGCCTGGCAATCAGCCCCAGCATTTT.